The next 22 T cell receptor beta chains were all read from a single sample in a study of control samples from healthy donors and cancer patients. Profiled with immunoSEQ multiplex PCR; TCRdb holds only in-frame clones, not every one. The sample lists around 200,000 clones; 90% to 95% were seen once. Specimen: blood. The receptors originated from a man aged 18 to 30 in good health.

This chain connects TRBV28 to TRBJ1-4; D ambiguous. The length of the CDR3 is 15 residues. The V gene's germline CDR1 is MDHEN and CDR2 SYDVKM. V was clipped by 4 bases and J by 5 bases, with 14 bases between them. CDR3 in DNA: TGTGCCAGCAGTTATCGGGGATCTGCGAATGAAAAACTGTTTTTT. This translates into CASSYRGSANEKLFF.

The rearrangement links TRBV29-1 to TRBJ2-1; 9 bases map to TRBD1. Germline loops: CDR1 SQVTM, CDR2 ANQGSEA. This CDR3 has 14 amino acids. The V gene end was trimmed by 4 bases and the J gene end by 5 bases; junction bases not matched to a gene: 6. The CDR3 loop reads CSVARGTGNNEQFF. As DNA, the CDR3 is TGCAGCGTTGCCCGAGGGACAGGGAACAATGAGCAGTTCTTC.

CDR3 DNA sequence: TGCAGCGTTCTACTTTACGGGACCTCAACCCCCTACGAGCAGTACTTC. It encodes CSVLLYGTSTPYEQYF. V is TRBV29-1 and J is TRBJ2-7; D possibly matches TRBD1 or TRBD2 (5 bases each). CDR1 and CDR2 from the germline V gene are SQVTM and ANQGSEA. The CDR3 is made up of 16 amino acids. The V end was cut by 5 bases, the J end by 2 bases, with 22 bases between.

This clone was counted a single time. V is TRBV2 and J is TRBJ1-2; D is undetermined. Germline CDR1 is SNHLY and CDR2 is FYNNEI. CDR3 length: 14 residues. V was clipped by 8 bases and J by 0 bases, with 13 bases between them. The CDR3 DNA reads TGTGCCAGCGCCTATTCGAGCACTAACTATGGCTACACCTTC. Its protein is CASAYSSTNYGYTF.

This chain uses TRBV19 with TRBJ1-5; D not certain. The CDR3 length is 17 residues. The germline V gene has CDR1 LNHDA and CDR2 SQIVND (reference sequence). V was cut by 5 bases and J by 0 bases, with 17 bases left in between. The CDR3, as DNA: TGTGCCAGTAGTCTCGGCGGCGGATCGAGTAGCAATCAGCCCCAGCATTTT. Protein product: CASSLGGGSSSNQPQHF.

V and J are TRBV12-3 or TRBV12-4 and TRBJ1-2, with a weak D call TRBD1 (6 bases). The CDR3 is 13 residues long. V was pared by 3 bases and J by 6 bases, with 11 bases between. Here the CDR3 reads CASSFRGADGYTF. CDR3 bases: TGTGCCAGCAGTTTTCGGGGGGCTGATGGCTACACCTTC.

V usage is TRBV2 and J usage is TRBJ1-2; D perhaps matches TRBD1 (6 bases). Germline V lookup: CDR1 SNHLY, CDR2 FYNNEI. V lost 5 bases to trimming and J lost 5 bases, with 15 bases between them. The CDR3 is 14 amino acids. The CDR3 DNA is TGTGCCAGCAGTTCTGGACAGACCAGATATGGCTACACCTTC. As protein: CASSSGQTRYGYTF.

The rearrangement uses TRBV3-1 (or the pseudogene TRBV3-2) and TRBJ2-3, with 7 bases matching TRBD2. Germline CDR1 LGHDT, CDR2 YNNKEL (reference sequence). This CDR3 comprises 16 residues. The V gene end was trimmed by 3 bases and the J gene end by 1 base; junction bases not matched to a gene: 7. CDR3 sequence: CASSHGKRGGTDTQYF. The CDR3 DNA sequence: TGTGCCAGCAGCCACGGGAAGCGGGGAGGCACAGATACGCAGTATTTT.

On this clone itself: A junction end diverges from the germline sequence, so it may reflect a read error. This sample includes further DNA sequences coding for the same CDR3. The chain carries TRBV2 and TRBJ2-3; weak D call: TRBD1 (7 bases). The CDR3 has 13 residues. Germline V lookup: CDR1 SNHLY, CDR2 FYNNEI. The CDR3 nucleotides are TGTGCTAGCAGGGACAGCGGGTCCGATACGCAGTATTTT. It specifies CASRDSGSDTQYF.

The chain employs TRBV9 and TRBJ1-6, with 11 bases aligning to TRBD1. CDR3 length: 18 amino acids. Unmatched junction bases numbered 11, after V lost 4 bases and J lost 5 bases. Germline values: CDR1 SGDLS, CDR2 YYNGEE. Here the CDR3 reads CASSLTPGQGEDNSPLHF. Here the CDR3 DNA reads TGTGCCAGCAGCCTAACCCCGGGACAGGGGGAGGATAATTCACCCCTCCACTTT. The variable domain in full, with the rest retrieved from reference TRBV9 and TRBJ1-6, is DSGVTQTPKHLITATGQRVTLRCSPRSGDLSVYWYQQSLDQGLQFLIQYYNGEERAKGNILERFSAQQFPDLHSELNLSSLELGDSALYFCASSLTPGQGEDNSPLHFGNGTRLTVT.

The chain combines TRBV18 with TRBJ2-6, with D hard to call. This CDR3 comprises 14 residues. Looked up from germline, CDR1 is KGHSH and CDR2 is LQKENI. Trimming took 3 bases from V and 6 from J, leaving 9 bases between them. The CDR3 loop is CASSPTIQANVLTF. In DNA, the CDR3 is TGTGCCAGCTCACCGACGATACAGGCCAACGTCCTGACTTTC.

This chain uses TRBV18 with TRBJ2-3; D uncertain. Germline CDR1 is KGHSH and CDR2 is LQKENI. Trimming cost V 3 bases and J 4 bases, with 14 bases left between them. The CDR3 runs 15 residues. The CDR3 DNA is TGTGCCAGCTCACCCCTGCGAGATGCCGCAGATACGCAGTATTTT. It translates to CASSPLRDAADTQYF.

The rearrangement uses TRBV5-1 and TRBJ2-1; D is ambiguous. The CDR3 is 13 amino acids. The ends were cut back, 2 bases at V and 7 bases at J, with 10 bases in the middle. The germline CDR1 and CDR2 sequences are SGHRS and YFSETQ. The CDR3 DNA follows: TGCGCCAGCAGCTTACTCGTGGGGAATGAGCAGTTCTTC. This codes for CASSLLVGNEQFF.

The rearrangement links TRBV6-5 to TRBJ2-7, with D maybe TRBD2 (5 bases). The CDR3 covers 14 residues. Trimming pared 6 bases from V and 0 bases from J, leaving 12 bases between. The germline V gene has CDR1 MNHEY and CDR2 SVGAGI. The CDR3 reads CASRSSGISYEQYF. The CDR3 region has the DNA TGTGCCAGCAGGTCGAGCGGAATCTCCTACGAGCAGTACTTC.

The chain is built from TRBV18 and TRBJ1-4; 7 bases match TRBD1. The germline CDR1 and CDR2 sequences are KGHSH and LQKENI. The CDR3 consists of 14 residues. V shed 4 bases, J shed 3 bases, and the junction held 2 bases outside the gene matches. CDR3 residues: CASSQGAPNEKLFF. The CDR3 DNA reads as TGTGCCAGCTCACAGGGGGCGCCTAATGAAAAACTGTTTTTT.

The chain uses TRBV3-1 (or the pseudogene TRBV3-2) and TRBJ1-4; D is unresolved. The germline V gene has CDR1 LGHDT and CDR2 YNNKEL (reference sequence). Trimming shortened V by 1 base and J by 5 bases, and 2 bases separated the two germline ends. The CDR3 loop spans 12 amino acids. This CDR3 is CASSQGNEKLFF. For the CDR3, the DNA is TGTGCCAGCAGCCAAGGAAATGAAAAACTGTTTTTT.

CDR3 bases: TGTGCCAGCAGCTCCGGTATGGACAGGGGGATCGGGGCCTACAATGAGCAGTTCTTC. Protein sequence: CASSSGMDRGIGAYNEQFF. The V and J genes are TRBV5-8 and TRBJ2-1, with 10 bases aligning to TRBD1. The CDR3 is 19 residues long. Per the germline V gene, CDR1 is SGHTS and CDR2 is YDEGEE. The J segment lost 2 bases and the V segment lost 3 bases, leaving 14 bases of the junction unmatched.

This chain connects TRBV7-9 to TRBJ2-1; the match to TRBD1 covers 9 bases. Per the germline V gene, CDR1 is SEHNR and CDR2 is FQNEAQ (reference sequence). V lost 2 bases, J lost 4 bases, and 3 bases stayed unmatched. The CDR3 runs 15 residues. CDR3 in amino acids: CASSLKGQGYNEQFF. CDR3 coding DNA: TGTGCCAGCAGCTTAAAGGGACAGGGATACAATGAGCAGTTCTTC.

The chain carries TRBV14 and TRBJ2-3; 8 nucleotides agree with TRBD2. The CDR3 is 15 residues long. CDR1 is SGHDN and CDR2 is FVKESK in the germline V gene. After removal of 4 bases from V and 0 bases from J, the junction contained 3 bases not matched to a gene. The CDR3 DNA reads TGTGCCAGCAGCCTACAGCGGGGGAGCACAGATACGCAGTATTTT. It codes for CASSLQRGSTDTQYF. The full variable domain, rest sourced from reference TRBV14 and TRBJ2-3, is EAGVTQFPSHSVIEKGQTVTLRCDPISGHDNLYWYRRVMGKEIKFLLHFVKESKQDESGMPNNRFLAERTGGTYSTLKVQPAELEDSGVYFCASSLQRGSTDTQYFGPGTRLTVL.

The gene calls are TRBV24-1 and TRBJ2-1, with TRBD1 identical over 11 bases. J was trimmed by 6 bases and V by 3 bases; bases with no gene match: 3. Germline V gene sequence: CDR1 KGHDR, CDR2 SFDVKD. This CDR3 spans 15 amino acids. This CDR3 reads CATSDPGQGGNEQFF. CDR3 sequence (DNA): TGTGCCACCAGTGATCCGGGACAGGGGGGCAATGAGCAGTTCTTC.

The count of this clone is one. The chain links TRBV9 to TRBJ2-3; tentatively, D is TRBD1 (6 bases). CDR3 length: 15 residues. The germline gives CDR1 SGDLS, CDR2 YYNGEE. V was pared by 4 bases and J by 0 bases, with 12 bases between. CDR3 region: CASSPDRTSTDTQYF. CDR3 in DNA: TGTGCCAGCAGCCCCGACAGGACTAGCACAGATACGCAGTATTTT.

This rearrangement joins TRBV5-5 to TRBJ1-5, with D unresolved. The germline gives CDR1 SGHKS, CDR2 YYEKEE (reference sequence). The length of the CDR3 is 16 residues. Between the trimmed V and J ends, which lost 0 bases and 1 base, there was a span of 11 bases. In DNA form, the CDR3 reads TGTGCCAGCAGCTTGGGCTGGGAGGGAAGCAATCAGCCCCAGCATTTT. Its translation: CASSLGWEGSNQPQHF.